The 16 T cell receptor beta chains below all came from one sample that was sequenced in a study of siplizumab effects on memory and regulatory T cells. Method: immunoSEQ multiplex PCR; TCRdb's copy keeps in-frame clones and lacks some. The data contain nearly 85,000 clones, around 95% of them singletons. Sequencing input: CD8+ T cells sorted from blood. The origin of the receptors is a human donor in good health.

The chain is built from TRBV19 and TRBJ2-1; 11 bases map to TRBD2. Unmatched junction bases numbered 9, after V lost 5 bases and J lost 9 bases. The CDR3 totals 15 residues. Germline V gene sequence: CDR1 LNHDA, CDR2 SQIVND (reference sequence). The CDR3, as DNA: TGTGCCAGTAGTGTTAGCGGGAGGGCCTTCGGTGAGCAGTTCTTC. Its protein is CASSVSGRAFGEQFF. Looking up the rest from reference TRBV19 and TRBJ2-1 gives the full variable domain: DGGITQSPKYLFRKEGQNVTLSCEQNLNHDAMYWYRQDPGQGLRLIYYSQIVNDFQKGDIAEGYSVSREKKESFPLTVTSAQKNPTAFYLCASSVSGRAFGEQFFGPGTRLTVL.

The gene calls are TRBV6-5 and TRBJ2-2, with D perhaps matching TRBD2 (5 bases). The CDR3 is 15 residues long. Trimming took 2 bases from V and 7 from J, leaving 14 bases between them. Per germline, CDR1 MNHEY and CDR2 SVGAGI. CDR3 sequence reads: CASSYAAGLIGELFF. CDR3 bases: TGTGCCAGCAGTTACGCGGCGGGTTTAATCGGGGAGCTGTTTTTT.

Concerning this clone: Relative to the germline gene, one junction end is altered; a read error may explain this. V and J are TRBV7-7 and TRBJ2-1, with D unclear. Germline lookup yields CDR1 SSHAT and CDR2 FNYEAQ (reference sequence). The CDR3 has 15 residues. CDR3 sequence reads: CASSLQESSYNEQFF. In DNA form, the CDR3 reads TGTGCTAGCAGCTTACAAGAGAGCTCCTACAATGAGCAGTTCTTC.

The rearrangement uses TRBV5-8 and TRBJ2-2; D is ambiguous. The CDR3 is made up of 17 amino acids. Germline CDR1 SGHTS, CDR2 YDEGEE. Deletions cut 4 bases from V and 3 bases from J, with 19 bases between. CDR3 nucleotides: TGTGCCAGCAGCCCCCGACGCACTCTTCTGGACACCGGGGAGCTGTTTTTT. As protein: CASSPRRTLLDTGELFF.

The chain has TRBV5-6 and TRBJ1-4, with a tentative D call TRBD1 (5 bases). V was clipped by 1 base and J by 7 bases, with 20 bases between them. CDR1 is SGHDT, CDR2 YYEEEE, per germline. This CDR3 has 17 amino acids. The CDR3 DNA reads TGTGCCAGCAGCTTGTTTACCGATGGGAGTGGGGGTGAAAAACTGTTTTTT. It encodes CASSLFTDGSGGEKLFF.

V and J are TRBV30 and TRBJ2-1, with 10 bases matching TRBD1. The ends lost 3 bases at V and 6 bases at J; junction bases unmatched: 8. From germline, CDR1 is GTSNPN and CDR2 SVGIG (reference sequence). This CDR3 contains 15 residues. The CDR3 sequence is CAWRAGTGVFNEQFF. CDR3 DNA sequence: TGTGCCTGGAGGGCCGGGACAGGGGTATTCAATGAGCAGTTCTTC. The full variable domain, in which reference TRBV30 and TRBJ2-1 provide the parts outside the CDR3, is SQTIHQWPATLVQPVGSPLSLECTVEGTSNPNLYWYRQAAGRGLQLLFYSVGIGQISSEVPQNLSASRPQDRQFILSSKKLLLSDSGFYLCAWRAGTGVFNEQFFGPGTRLTVL.

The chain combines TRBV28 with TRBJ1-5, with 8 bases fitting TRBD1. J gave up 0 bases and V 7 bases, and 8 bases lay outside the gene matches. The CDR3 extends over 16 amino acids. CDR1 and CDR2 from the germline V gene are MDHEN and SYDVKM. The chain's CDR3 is CASIQQGGYSNQPQHF. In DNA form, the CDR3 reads TGTGCCAGCATCCAACAGGGGGGATATAGCAATCAGCCCCAGCATTTT.

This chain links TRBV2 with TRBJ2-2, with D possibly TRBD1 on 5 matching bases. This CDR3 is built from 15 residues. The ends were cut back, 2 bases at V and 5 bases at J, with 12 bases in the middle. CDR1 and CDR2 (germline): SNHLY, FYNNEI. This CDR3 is CASSEIGAYTGELFF. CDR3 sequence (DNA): TGTGCCAGCAGTGAAATAGGGGCCTATACCGGGGAGCTGTTTTTT.

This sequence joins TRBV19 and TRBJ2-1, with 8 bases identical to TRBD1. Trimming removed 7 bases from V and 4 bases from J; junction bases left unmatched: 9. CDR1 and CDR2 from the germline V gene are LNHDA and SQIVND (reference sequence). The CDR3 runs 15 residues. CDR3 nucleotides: TGTGCCAGTACCTTAGGACAGGGTCCGTACAATGAGCAGTTCTTC. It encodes CASTLGQGPYNEQFF.

CDR3 bases: TGTGCCAGTAGTATGTCCAGCCGGTACGAGCAGTACTTC. The encoded protein is CASSMSSRYEQYF. V usage is TRBV19 and J usage is TRBJ2-7; no clear D gene. Germline V CDR1 and CDR2: LNHDA, SQIVND (reference sequence). CDR3 length: 13 amino acids. V was pared by 3 bases and J by 4 bases, with 10 bases between.

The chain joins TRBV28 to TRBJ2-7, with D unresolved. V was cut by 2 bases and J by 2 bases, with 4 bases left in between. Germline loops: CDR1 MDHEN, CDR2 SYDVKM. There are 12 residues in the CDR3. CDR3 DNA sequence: TGTGCCAGCAGTTTAACTGCCTACGAGCAGTACTTC. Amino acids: CASSLTAYEQYF.

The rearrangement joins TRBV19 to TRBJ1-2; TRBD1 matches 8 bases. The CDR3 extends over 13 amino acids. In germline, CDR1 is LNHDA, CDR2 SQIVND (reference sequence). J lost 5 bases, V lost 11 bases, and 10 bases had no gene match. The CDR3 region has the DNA TGTGCCCCAAGTGGACAGGGAAGATATGGCTACACCTTC. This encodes CAPSGQGRYGYTF.

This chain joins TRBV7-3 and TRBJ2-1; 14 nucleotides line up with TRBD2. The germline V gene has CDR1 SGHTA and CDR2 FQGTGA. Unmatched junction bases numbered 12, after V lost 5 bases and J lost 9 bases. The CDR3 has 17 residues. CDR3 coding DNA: TGTGCCAGCAGCCCCGACGGACTAGCGGGAGGCTCTAGTGAGCAGTTCTTC. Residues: CASSPDGLAGGSSEQFF.

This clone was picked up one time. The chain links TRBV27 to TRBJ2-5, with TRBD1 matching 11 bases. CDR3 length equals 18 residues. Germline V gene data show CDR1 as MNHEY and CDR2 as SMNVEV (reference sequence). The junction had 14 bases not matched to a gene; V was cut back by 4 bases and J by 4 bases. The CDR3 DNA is TGTGCCAGCAGTTCGCCGGGGACAGGGGGGATATTTGGAGAGACCCAGTACTTC. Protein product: CASSSPGTGGIFGETQYF.

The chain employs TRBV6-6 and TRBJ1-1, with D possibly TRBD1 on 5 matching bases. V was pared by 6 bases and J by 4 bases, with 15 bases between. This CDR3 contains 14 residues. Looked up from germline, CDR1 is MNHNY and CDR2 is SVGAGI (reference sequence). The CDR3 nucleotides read TGTGCCAGCAGCGACACGGGAGGGGCCACTGAAGCTTTCTTT. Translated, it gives CASSDTGGATEAFF.

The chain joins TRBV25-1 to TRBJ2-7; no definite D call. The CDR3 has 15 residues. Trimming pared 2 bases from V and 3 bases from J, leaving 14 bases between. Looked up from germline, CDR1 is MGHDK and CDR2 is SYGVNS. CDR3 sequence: CASSEGPAQYYEQYF. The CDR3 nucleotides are TGTGCCAGCAGTGAAGGCCCAGCCCAGTACTACGAGCAGTACTTC.